The table lists the clone carrying this TCR beta chain with a count of one. This specimen belongs to a study of blood T cell repertoires in COVID-19. Looking at the study overall: The study drew acute and convalescent COVID-19 samples from the United States, Italy and Spain.

The CDR3 runs 15 residues. CDR1 SGHDN and CDR2 FVKESK come from the germline V gene. J gave up 3 bases and V 4 bases, and 7 bases lay outside the gene matches. Source study methods: Counts of nucleated cells, estimated from reference gene primer amplification, were obtained. Only in-frame clones appear in the TCRdb table, and some are missing; sequencing was by immunoSEQ multiplex PCR. The D gene and trimming were derived from the DNA, and the V and J assignments and clone size from that table. The sample consists of 160,000 or so clones, 65% to 85% of them appearing once. The chain links TRBV14 to TRBJ1-1; the match to TRBD1 covers 8 bases. This TCR was recovered from a woman aged 80 or over with acute or convalescent COVID-19. The sample was peripheral blood. The CDR3 loop reads CASSPRQGRYTEAFF. Here the CDR3 DNA reads TGTGCCAGCAGCCCTCGACAGGGGCGGTACACTGAAGCTTTCTTT.